These 11 T cell receptor beta chains came from one sample sequenced in a study of OX40 agonist ivuxolimab in advanced cancers. Produced via immunoSEQ multiplex PCR; TCRdb's table is partial and in-frame only. The data contain roughly 93,000 clones, about 89% of them singletons. Sequencing was performed on CD4+ or CD8+ T cells sorted from blood, taken in a trial of the OX40 agonist ivuxolimab. The receptors originated from an adult with an advanced solid tumor such as melanoma, head and neck, liver or kidney cancer.

The chain combines TRBV28 with TRBJ2-7; 7 bases agree with TRBD1. Germline CDR1 reads MDHEN; CDR2 reads SYDVKM. The CDR3 totals 13 residues. J was trimmed by 3 bases and V by 8 bases; bases with no gene match: 7. CDR3 DNA sequence: TGTGCCAGCCGGACAGGCCCAGTCTACGAGCAGTACTTC. Its translation is CASRTGPVYEQYF.

V and J are TRBV28 and TRBJ2-7; 13 bases align to TRBD2. This CDR3 region has 14 residues. After removal of 11 bases from V and 1 base from J, the junction contained 5 bases not matched to a gene. CDR1 MDHEN and CDR2 SYDVKM come from the germline V gene. CDR3 bases: TGTGCCGGGGGGACTAGCGGGAATTCCTACGAGCAGTACTTC. As protein: CAGGTSGNSYEQYF.

V is TRBV27 and J is TRBJ1-1; the match to TRBD1 covers 9 bases. This CDR3 has 13 residues. The germline CDR1 and CDR2 sequences are MNHEY and SMNVEV (reference sequence). Unmatched junction bases numbered 7, after V lost 9 bases and J lost 5 bases. The CDR3 spells CASYRGLGTEAFF. As DNA, the CDR3 is TGTGCCAGTTACAGGGGGCTGGGGACTGAAGCTTTCTTT.

The chain combines TRBV19 with TRBJ2-6; weak D call: TRBD1 (5 bases). Looked up from germline, CDR1 is LNHDA and CDR2 is SQIVND (reference sequence). This CDR3 contains 15 residues. V shed 5 bases and J shed 2 bases, with 10 bases lying between them. CDR3 in DNA: TGTGCCAGTAGTGACCTAGGGGCTGGGGCCAACGTCCTGACTTTC. Its translation is CASSDLGAGANVLTF.

This chain uses TRBV7-2 with TRBJ2-1; possibly TRBD2 for D (7 bases). The CDR3 contains 18 residues. Germline CDR1 reads SGHTA; CDR2 reads FQGNSA. Trimming left V 0 bases short and J 7 bases short, with 22 bases between. The CDR3 nucleotides read TGTGCCAGCAGCTTAGCGCTTATGGCTAGCGGAGGGGGGAATGAGCAGTTCTTC. Protein product: CASSLALMASGGGNEQFF.

The chain uses TRBV5-1 and TRBJ2-2, with 8 bases matching TRBD1. V was pared by 8 bases and J by 6 bases, with 12 bases of the junction left unmatched. The CDR3 runs 15 residues. Germline CDR1 and CDR2: SGHRS and YFSETQ. CDR3: CASTVQGDLSGELFF. The CDR3 DNA reads as TGCGCCAGTACCGTACAGGGGGACCTATCCGGGGAGCTGTTTTTT. Looking up the rest from reference TRBV5-1 and TRBJ2-2 gives the full variable domain: KAGVTQTPRYLIKTRGQQVTLSCSPISGHRSVSWYQQTPGQGLQFLFEYFSETQRNKGNFPGRFSGRQFSNSRSEMNVSTLELGDSALYLCASTVQGDLSGELFFGEGSRLTVL.

The chain employs TRBV6-1 and TRBJ1-5; D unresolved. This CDR3 has 14 amino acids. Trimming left V 3 bases short and J 8 bases short, with 14 bases between. Germline V gene data show CDR1 as MNHNS and CDR2 as SASEGT. This CDR3 is CASSDPGGIEPQHF. The DNA for the CDR3 is TGTGCCAGCAGTGACCCCGGTGGCATAGAGCCCCAGCATTTT.

The rearrangement uses TRBV5-1 and TRBJ2-1; D call uncertain. The germline CDR1 and CDR2 sequences are SGHRS and YFSETQ. The CDR3 totals 13 residues. Trimming shortened V by 1 base and J by 2 bases, and 4 bases separated the two germline ends. The CDR3 loop reads CASSLNTYNEQFF. For the CDR3, the DNA is TGCGCCAGCAGCTTGAATACCTACAATGAGCAGTTCTTC.

The rearrangement uses TRBV6-5 and TRBJ2-2; D is undetermined. Trimming stripped 2 bases from V and 3 bases from J, with 10 bases between. CDR1 MNHEY and CDR2 SVGAGI come from the germline V gene. This CDR3 spans 15 amino acids. CDR3 sequence reads: CASSYGAGHTGELFF. As DNA, the CDR3 is TGTGCCAGCAGTTACGGCGCAGGCCACACCGGGGAGCTGTTTTTT.

In regard to this clone: Within the sample, other DNA sequences also encode this same CDR3. The chain is built from TRBV5-1 and TRBJ2-3, with D unclear. The CDR3 sequence is 14 residues long. The V end lost 0 bases, the J end lost 0 bases, and 5 bases lay between the germline ends. CDR1 and CDR2 (germline): SGHRS, YFSETQ. The chain's CDR3 is CASSLGGSTDTQYF. The CDR3 nucleotides read TGCGCCAGCAGCTTGGGGGGTAGCACAGATACGCAGTATTTT.

The genes are TRBV5-8 and TRBJ1-5, with D unresolved. Germline V CDR1 and CDR2: SGHTS, YDEGEE. V was shortened by 6 bases and J by 2 bases, with 15 bases between the two germline ends. The CDR3 is 15 residues long. The CDR3 DNA follows: TGTGCCAGCACCCCCCGGGCAAACGGCAATCAGCCCCAGCATTTT. Its protein product is CASTPRANGNQPQHF.